Included here is one T cell receptor (beta chain) sequence, with context. What it recognizes is unknown. The CDR3 contains 14 residues. The germline V and J ends were trimmed by 6 bases and 0 bases, with 11 bases remaining between them. Overall study results and limits: In terms of TCR gene usage, tumor memory CD4+ T cells clustered together with blood and lymph node memory CD4+ cells, as well as with lymph node naive CD4+ cells. Greatest tumor Treg TCR overlap was with tumor naive CD4+ cells.

Amplification of TRBV12-4/TRBJ1-2 clonotypes used adaptor-ligated barcode primers. A single record per CDR3 protein comes from TCRdb applying MiXCR to the multiplex PCR reads. The repertoire has 1,300 or so distinct CDR3 sequences, 16% of them found once; the top ten carry approximately 51%. The source of this sequence is a female donor with breast cancer. V is TRBV12-3 or TRBV12-4 and J is TRBJ1-2, with a possible D match to TRBD1 (6 bases). The sequenced sample was naive CD4+ T cells sorted from blood. The subset here: naive CD4+ T cells, CD4+CD45RA+CD25-. CDR3 sequence: CASSGQRTNYGYTF. CDR3 DNA: TGTGCCAGCAGCGGACAGCGGACTAACTATGGCTACACCTTC.